The 21 T cell receptor beta chains below come from one sample, sequenced in a study of cytomegalovirus exposure and HLA in healthy donors. PCR primers comprised 60 Vbeta and 13 Jbeta primers. Some clones are missing from TCRdb's copy, which holds only in-frame ones; the method was immunoSEQ multiplex PCR. The table has around 210,000 clones, about three quarters seen once. The sample was PBMCs. Every receptor here comes from a boy between 10 and 17 years old in good health and CMV-seronegative.

The genes are TRBV6-1 and TRBJ1-1; 7 positions agree with TRBD1. With 6 bases clipped from V and 6 bases from J, the junction kept 10 bases outside the gene matches. The CDR3 is 14 residues long. CDR1 is MNHNS and CDR2 is SASEGT in the germline V gene. The CDR3 sequence is CASRYSQGDPEAFF. DNA for the CDR3: TGTGCCAGCAGGTATTCTCAGGGGGATCCTGAAGCTTTCTTT.

This chain connects TRBV5-1 to TRBJ2-3, with 9 bases lining up with TRBD2. This CDR3 has 16 amino acids. Germline lookup yields CDR1 SGHRS and CDR2 YFSETQ. After removal of 5 bases from V and 5 bases from J, the junction contained 12 bases not matched to a gene. CDR3 region: CASSMGAGGGRDTQYF. The CDR3 DNA reads TGCGCCAGCAGTATGGGCGCGGGAGGGGGTAGAGATACGCAGTATTTT.

This rearrangement joins TRBV10-1 to TRBJ2-3, with D possibly TRBD1 on 6 matching bases. V was clipped by 8 bases and J by 7 bases, with 19 bases between them. The CDR3 length is 14 residues. Germline loops: CDR1 WNHNN, CDR2 SYGVQD (reference sequence). CDR3 sequence (DNA): TGCGCCAGCCAACAGGGTCCCACACAGAATACGCAGTATTTT. It yields the protein CASQQGPTQNTQYF.

V usage is TRBV5-1 and J usage is TRBJ2-1; 11 bases are shared with TRBD1. CDR1 SGHRS and CDR2 YFSETQ come from the germline V gene. CDR3 length equals 15 residues. With 3 bases clipped from V and 3 bases from J, the junction kept 2 bases outside the gene matches. In DNA form, the CDR3 reads TGCGCCAGCAGCTCCGGGACAGGGGGCTACAATGAGCAGTTCTTC. It specifies CASSSGTGGYNEQFF. Full variable domain (remainder filled in from reference TRBV5-1 and TRBJ2-1): KAGVTQTPRYLIKTRGQQVTLSCSPISGHRSVSWYQQTPGQGLQFLFEYFSETQRNKGNFPGRFSGRQFSNSRSEMNVSTLELGDSALYLCASSSGTGGYNEQFFGPGTRLTVL.

This chain joins TRBV5-6 and TRBJ2-5; 9 nucleotides match TRBD1. With the DNA end fitting TRBJ2-7 better, the J assignment may be wrong. CDR1 is SGHDT, CDR2 YYEEEE, per germline. This CDR3 has 13 residues. CDR3 loop: CASSWRDRDEQYF. CDR3 sequence (DNA): TGTGCCAGCAGCTGGAGGGACAGGGACGAGCAGTACTTC.

The chain uses TRBV9 and TRBJ1-2, with 9 bases identical to TRBD1. Germline lookup yields CDR1 SGDLS and CDR2 YYNGEE. This CDR3 spans 15 amino acids. The ends lost 4 bases at V and 4 bases at J; junction bases unmatched: 8. The CDR3 loop reads CASSPSGTGTYGYTF. As DNA, the CDR3 is TGTGCCAGCAGCCCATCCGGGACAGGGACCTATGGCTACACCTTC.

The chain carries TRBV6-5 and TRBJ2-5, with 8 bases lining up with TRBD2. Germline lookup yields CDR1 MNHEY and CDR2 SVGAGI. V trimming: 4 bases; J trimming: 2 bases; junction bases outside the gene matches: 9. This CDR3 comprises 16 residues. DNA of the CDR3: TGTGCCAGCAGTTTACGAGCGGGAGAAGGGCAAGAGACCCAGTACTTC. Its translation: CASSLRAGEGQETQYF.

The chain has TRBV10-1 and TRBJ2-2, with a weak D call TRBD2 (6 bases). The germline V gene encodes CDR1 WNHNN and CDR2 SYGVQD (reference sequence). Trimming pared 4 bases from V and 2 bases from J, leaving 8 bases between. CDR3 length: 14 residues. CDR3 bases: TGCGCCAGCAGTGTGCGGGGAAACACCGGGGAGCTGTTTTTT. Its translation: CASSVRGNTGELFF.

The CDR3 nucleotides are TGTGCCAGTAGTATGGTAGGGACTTCCTACGAGCAGTACTTC. Protein product: CASSMVGTSYEQYF. The rearrangement joins TRBV19 to TRBJ2-5; tentatively, D is TRBD2 (6 bases). The J call may be faulty, since TRBJ2-7 better matches the DNA end. This CDR3 has 14 residues. Germline loops: CDR1 LNHDA, CDR2 SQIVND (reference sequence).

The chain joins TRBV27 to TRBJ1-6, with 7 bases fitting TRBD1. The CDR3 contains 14 residues. Germline V CDR1 and CDR2: MNHEY, SMNVEV (reference sequence). V trimming: 7 bases; J trimming: 8 bases; junction bases outside the gene matches: 8. The DNA of the CDR3 is TGTGCCAGCAAACCACAGGGGTTGGATTCACCCCTCCACTTT. Translated, it gives CASKPQGLDSPLHF.

The J gene is TRBJ2-7, the V gene TRBV28, with 9 bases identical to TRBD2. The ends lost 1 base at V and 7 bases at J; junction bases unmatched: 5. The germline gives CDR1 MDHEN, CDR2 SYDVKM. The CDR3 spans 14 residues. The CDR3 region is CASSLLAGAREQYF. The CDR3 nucleotides are TGTGCCAGCAGTTTATTAGCGGGGGCGCGAGAGCAGTACTTC.

This rearrangement joins TRBV10-1 to TRBJ1-1; weak D call: TRBD1 (6 bases). V was shortened by 6 bases and J by 3 bases, with 11 bases between the two germline ends. The CDR3 totals 13 residues. CDR1 is WNHNN, CDR2 SYGVQD, per germline (reference sequence). The CDR3 bases are TGCGCCAGCAGCGAAGGACAGTACACTGAAGCTTTCTTT. It specifies CASSEGQYTEAFF.

The chain uses TRBV5-5 and TRBJ2-7; TRBD2 aligns across 9 bases. CDR1 is SGHKS, CDR2 YYEKEE, per germline (reference sequence). The CDR3 is 15 amino acids. The ends lost 4 bases at V and 2 bases at J; junction bases unmatched: 7. CDR3 amino acids: CASSPKLAGTYEQYF. As DNA, the CDR3 is TGTGCCAGCAGCCCAAAGCTAGCGGGGACCTACGAGCAGTACTTC.

V and J are TRBV11-2 and TRBJ2-3; 8 bases align to TRBD2. V gave up 3 bases and J gave up 4 bases; unmatched junction bases: 15. The CDR3 covers 18 residues. Looked up from germline, CDR1 is SGHAT and CDR2 is FQNNGV. The CDR3 sequence is CASSFYFLFGRVADTQYF. CDR3 DNA sequence: TGTGCCAGCAGCTTTTATTTTTTGTTCGGGAGGGTAGCAGATACGCAGTATTTT.

V is TRBV27 and J is TRBJ2-7; 7 bases agree with TRBD2. The CDR3 totals 15 residues. Germline V gives CDR1 MNHEY, CDR2 SMNVEV (reference sequence). J gave up 2 bases and V 1 base, and 5 bases lay outside the gene matches. The CDR3 DNA is TGTGCCAGCAGTTTATTCCCAGCGGGACCCTACGAGCAGTACTTC. Translating gives CASSLFPAGPYEQYF.

This sequence joins TRBV6-4 and TRBJ2-1; D remains ambiguous. The germline gives CDR1 MRHNA, CDR2 SNTAGT. Trimming shortened V by 2 bases and J by 6 bases, and 11 bases separated the two germline ends. This CDR3 spans 14 amino acids. The CDR3 DNA reads as TGTGCCAGCAGTGACGAACTGACAAGCAATGAGCAGTTCTTC. Encoded protein: CASSDELTSNEQFF.

As DNA, the CDR3 is TGTGCCAGCAGCCAGCTCGGGACAAACTCTGGAAACACCATATATTTT. It specifies CASSQLGTNSGNTIYF. The chain joins TRBV4-2 to TRBJ1-3; a possible D gene is TRBD1 (6 bases). V was trimmed by 3 bases and J by 0 bases, leaving 12 bases between them. The CDR3 length is 16 residues. Germline lookup yields CDR1 LGHNA and CDR2 YNFKEQ.

V is TRBV10-2 and J is TRBJ2-7; D uncertain. V was shortened by 3 bases and J by 0 bases, with 6 bases between the two germline ends. The CDR3 totals 13 residues. The germline V gene encodes CDR1 WSHSY and CDR2 SAAADI. The CDR3 nucleotides read TGCGCCAGCAGTGATGAGTACTCCTACGAGCAGTACTTC. Amino acid sequence: CASSDEYSYEQYF.

This chain joins TRBV27 and TRBJ1-2; possible D gene TRBD1, 5 bases. Trimming left V 6 bases short and J 2 bases short, with 16 bases between. The CDR3 sequence is 15 residues long. Germline V gene lookup returns CDR1 MNHEY and CDR2 SMNVEV (reference sequence). DNA for the CDR3: TGTGCCAGCAGCTATCTCCCGCCAGGGAACTATGGCTACACCTTC. It is translated as CASSYLPPGNYGYTF.

J is TRBJ2-1 and V is TRBV10-3; D may be TRBD1 (6 bases). The germline CDR1 and CDR2 sequences are ENHRY and SYGVKD. Trimming took 6 bases from V and 0 from J, leaving 18 bases between them. The CDR3 loop spans 17 amino acids. The CDR3 sequence is CAIRSSNREISYNEQFF. CDR3 nucleotide sequence: TGTGCCATCAGATCTAGTAACAGGGAGATCTCCTACAATGAGCAGTTCTTC.

The rearrangement uses TRBV27 and TRBJ1-2; 7 nucleotides line up with TRBD1. The length of the CDR3 is 15 residues. V gave up 5 bases and J gave up 2 bases; unmatched junction bases: 8. The germline V gene encodes CDR1 MNHEY and CDR2 SMNVEV (reference sequence). The chain's CDR3 is CASSHRDRTNYGYTF. The DNA for the CDR3 is TGTGCCAGCAGTCACCGGGACAGAACCAACTATGGCTACACCTTC.